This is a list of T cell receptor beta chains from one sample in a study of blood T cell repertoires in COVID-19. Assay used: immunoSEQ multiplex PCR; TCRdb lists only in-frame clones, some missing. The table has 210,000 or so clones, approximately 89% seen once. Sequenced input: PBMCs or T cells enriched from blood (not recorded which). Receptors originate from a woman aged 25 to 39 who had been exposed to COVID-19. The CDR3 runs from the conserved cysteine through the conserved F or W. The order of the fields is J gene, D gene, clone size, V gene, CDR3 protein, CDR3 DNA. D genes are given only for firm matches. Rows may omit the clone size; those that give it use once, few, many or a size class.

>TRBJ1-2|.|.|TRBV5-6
CASSLNSQVYYGYTF
TGTGCCAGCAGCTTGAACTCACAGGTATACTATGGCTACACCTTC
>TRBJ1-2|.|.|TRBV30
CASQGGTGYGYTF
TGTGCCAGTCAGGGAGGTACTGGCTATGGCTACACCTTC
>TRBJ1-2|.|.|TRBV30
CAWSGLGSYGYTF
TGTGCCTGGAGTGGACTTGGCTCCTATGGCTACACCTTC
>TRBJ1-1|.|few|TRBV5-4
CASSLLNTEAFF
TGTGCCAGCAGCCTATTGAACACTGAAGCTTTCTTT
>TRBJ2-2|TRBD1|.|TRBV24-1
CATGTGTNTGELFF
TGTGCCACGGGGACAGGGACGAACACCGGGGAGCTGTTTTTT
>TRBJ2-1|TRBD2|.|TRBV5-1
CASSPRVAGDNEQFF
TGCGCCAGCAGCCCTAGGGTAGCGGGGGACAATGAGCAGTTCTTC
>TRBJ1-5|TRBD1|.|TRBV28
CASSISGTGVNQPQHF
TGTGCCAGCAGTATATCCGGGACAGGGGTCAATCAGCCCCAGCATTTT
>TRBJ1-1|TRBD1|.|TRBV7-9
CASSLRDREMNTEAFF
TGTGCCAGCAGCCTACGGGACAGGGAGATGAACACTGAAGCTTTCTTT
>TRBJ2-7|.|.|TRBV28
CASSWQIPYEQYF
TGTGCCAGCAGTTGGCAGATTCCCTACGAGCAGTACTTC
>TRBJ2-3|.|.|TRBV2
CASSEQGFDTQYF
TGTGCCAGCAGTGAACAGGGTTTTGACACGCAGTATTTT
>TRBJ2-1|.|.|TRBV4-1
CASSQDASEYNEQFF
TGCGCCAGCAGCCAAGATGCTAGCGAATACAATGAGCAGTTCTTC
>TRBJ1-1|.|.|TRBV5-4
CASSRGWNTEAFF
TGTGCCAGCAGCCGCGGGTGGAACACTGAAGCTTTCTTT
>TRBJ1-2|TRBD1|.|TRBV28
CASSFGTGENYGYTF
TGTGCCAGCAGTTTCGGGACAGGGGAAAACTATGGCTACACCTTC
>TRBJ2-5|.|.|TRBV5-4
CASSFDRTAALAQYF
TGTGCCAGCAGCTTCGATCGGACTGCGGCATTGGCCCAGTACTTC
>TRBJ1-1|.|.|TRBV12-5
CASGLFSGVNTEAFF
TGTGCTAGTGGTTTGTTTTCGGGGGTGAACACTGAAGCTTTCTTT
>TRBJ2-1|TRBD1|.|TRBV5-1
CASREGTGVSEQFF
TGCGCCAGCAGGGAGGGGACAGGGGTTAGTGAGCAGTTCTTC
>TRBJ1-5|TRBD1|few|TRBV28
CASRKDRDSLQPQHF
TGTGCCAGCAGAAAGGACAGGGATTCTCTTCAGCCCCAGCATTTT
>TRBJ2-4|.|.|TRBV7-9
CVIDLAKNIQYF
TGTGTGATAGACTTAGCCAAAAACATTCAGTACTTC
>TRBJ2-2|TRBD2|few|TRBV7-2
CASSPTTSGRPGELFF
TGTGCCAGCAGCCCGACGACTAGCGGGAGGCCCGGGGAGCTGTTTTTT
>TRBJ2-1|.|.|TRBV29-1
CSVEDRRNEQFF
TGCAGCGTTGAAGACAGGAGGAATGAGCAGTTCTTC
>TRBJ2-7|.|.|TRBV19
CASSFGQNEQYF
TGTGCCAGTAGTTTCGGACAGAACGAGCAGTACTTC
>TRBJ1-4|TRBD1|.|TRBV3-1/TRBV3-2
CASSQDFGTGGEKLFF
TGTGCCAGCAGCCAAGATTTTGGTACAGGGGGTGAAAAACTGTTTTTT
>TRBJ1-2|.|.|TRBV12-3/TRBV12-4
CASMEASIRGYTF
TGTGCCAGCATGGAGGCCTCTATAAGGGGCTACACCTTC
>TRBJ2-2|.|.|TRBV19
CASTTTGSNTGELFF
TGTGCCAGTACCACTACCGGGAGTAACACCGGGGAGCTGTTTTTT
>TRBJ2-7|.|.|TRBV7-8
CASSLGGNSYEQYF
TGTGCCAGCAGCTTAGGAGGCAACTCCTACGAGCAGTACTTC
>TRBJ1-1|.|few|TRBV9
CASSVIGALLNTEAFF
TGTGCCAGCAGCGTAATAGGGGCGCTATTAAACACTGAAGCTTTCTTT
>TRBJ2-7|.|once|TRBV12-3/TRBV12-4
CASSKWPEQYF
TGTGCCAGCAGTAAGTGGCCCGAGCAGTACTTC